These 20 T cell receptor beta chains were sequenced from one sample in a study of blood T cell repertoires in COVID-19. Profiled with immunoSEQ multiplex PCR; TCRdb holds only in-frame clones, not every one. The table lists about 210,000 clones, 86% of them singletons, with 0.7% to 0.8% in the top ten. The material sequenced was peripheral blood. These receptors all stem from a woman in her seventies with acute or convalescent COVID-19.

The chain has TRBV10-2 and TRBJ1-1; 8 nucleotides align to TRBD1. The CDR3 runs 13 residues. V trimming: 4 bases; J trimming: 4 bases; junction bases outside the gene matches: 2. Germline V CDR1 and CDR2: WSHSY, SAAADI. The CDR3 loop is CASSATGATEAFF. The CDR3 nucleotides read TGCGCCAGCAGTGCGACAGGGGCCACTGAAGCTTTCTTT.

The chain joins TRBV28 to TRBJ2-7; 7 bases are shared with TRBD1. Germline V gene data show CDR1 as MDHEN and CDR2 as SYDVKM. Trimming removed 3 bases from V and 2 bases from J; junction bases left unmatched: 1. This CDR3 comprises 13 residues. The CDR3 region has the DNA TGTGCCAGCAGTTTGACAGGGCCCTACGAGCAGTACTTC. It codes for CASSLTGPYEQYF. Full variable domain (remainder filled in from reference TRBV28 and TRBJ2-7): DVKVTQSSRYLVKRTGEKVFLECVQDMDHENMFWYRQDPGLGLRLIYFSYDVKMKEKGDIPEGYSVSREKKERFSLILESASTNQTSMYLCASSLTGPYEQYFGPGTRLTVT.

This rearrangement joins TRBV6-5 to TRBJ1-6; 8 positions match TRBD1. Germline V gives CDR1 MNHEY, CDR2 SVGAGI. Trimming at V came to 10 bases and at J to 2 bases, leaving 4 bases not matched to a gene. The CDR3 spans 14 residues. DNA for the CDR3: TGTGCCATCGGACAGGGCGCCTATAATTCACCCCTCCACTTT. Amino acid sequence: CAIGQGAYNSPLHF.

This chain connects TRBV6-5 to TRBJ1-1, with 12 bases matching TRBD1. The ends lost 2 bases at V and 4 bases at J; junction bases unmatched: 5. Per germline, CDR1 MNHEY and CDR2 SVGAGI. CDR3 length equals 16 residues. For the CDR3, the DNA is TGTGCCAGCAGTTACGGGACAGGGGGCTTGGGCACTGAAGCTTTCTTT. This codes for CASSYGTGGLGTEAFF.

The V call is TRBV6-6, the J call TRBJ1-5; D uncertain. The CDR3 covers 12 residues. Trimming left V 7 bases short and J 3 bases short, with 7 bases between. Per the germline V gene, CDR1 is MNHNY and CDR2 is SVGAGI (reference sequence). CDR3 region: CASNRYNQPQHF. For the CDR3, the DNA is TGTGCCAGCAACCGCTACAATCAGCCCCAGCATTTT.

V and J are TRBV6-1 and TRBJ2-5, with D maybe TRBD1 (5 bases). V lost 3 bases to trimming and J lost 3 bases, with 11 bases between them. The CDR3 spans 14 residues. Germline V CDR1 and CDR2: MNHNS, SASEGT. The CDR3 coding sequence is TGTGCCAGCAGTGATCCAGGGTTCGAAGAGACCCAGTACTTC. Protein: CASSDPGFEETQYF.

The count of this clone is one. The chain carries TRBV3-1 (or the pseudogene TRBV3-2) and TRBJ2-5, with 10 nucleotides matching TRBD2. This CDR3 comprises 15 residues. Per the germline V gene, CDR1 is LGHDT and CDR2 is YNNKEL (reference sequence). The J segment lost 3 bases and the V segment lost 3 bases, leaving 4 bases of the junction unmatched. The CDR3, as DNA: TGTGCCAGCAGCCATCCGAGCGGGAGGGAAGAGACCCAGTACTTC. Residues: CASSHPSGREETQYF.

The gene calls are TRBV19 and TRBJ1-6; D perhaps matches TRBD1 (6 bases). This CDR3 comprises 15 residues. The germline CDR1 and CDR2 sequences are LNHDA and SQIVND (reference sequence). Trimming removed 3 bases from V and 8 bases from J, with 14 bases in between. The CDR3 DNA reads as TGTGCCAGTAGTATTGCCGGGACACCGGATTCACCCCTCCACTTT. Its protein is CASSIAGTPDSPLHF.

In its sample, this clone was seen once. The rearrangement links TRBV5-1 to TRBJ1-5; D is uncertain. Germline CDR1 is SGHRS and CDR2 is YFSETQ. This CDR3 has 15 amino acids. V lost 1 base and J lost 0, with 8 bases in between. The CDR3 loop reads CASSLSGYSNQPQHF. The CDR3 region has the DNA TGCGCCAGCAGCTTGAGCGGTTATAGCAATCAGCCCCAGCATTTT. The complete variable domain, with remaining parts taken from reference TRBV5-1 and TRBJ1-5, reads KAGVTQTPRYLIKTRGQQVTLSCSPISGHRSVSWYQQTPGQGLQFLFEYFSETQRNKGNFPGRFSGRQFSNSRSEMNVSTLELGDSALYLCASSLSGYSNQPQHFGDGTRLSIL.

The chain has TRBV28 and TRBJ2-4; tentative D call: TRBD2 (5 bases). Deletions cut 6 bases from V and 4 bases from J, with 16 bases between. The CDR3 totals 15 residues. The germline CDR1 and CDR2 sequences are MDHEN and SYDVKM. CDR3 nucleotide sequence: TGTGCCAGCAGCCCTACGGGGAGCGGAAAAAACATTCAGTACTTC. Protein sequence: CASSPTGSGKNIQYF.

The rearrangement links TRBV19 to TRBJ2-1; TRBD2 aligns across 10 bases. Germline V gene data show CDR1 as LNHDA and CDR2 as SQIVND (reference sequence). The CDR3 has 15 residues. V lost 5 bases and J lost 7; bases outside the gene matches: 8. The CDR3: CASSYLAGVNNEQFF. DNA of the CDR3: TGTGCCAGTAGTTATCTAGCGGGAGTTAATAATGAGCAGTTCTTC.

This rearrangement joins TRBV2 to TRBJ2-6; D possibly corresponds to TRBD1 (5 bases). V shed 7 bases and J shed 4 bases, with 17 bases lying between them. Germline CDR1 SNHLY, CDR2 FYNNEI. CDR3 size: 16 residues. CDR3 region: CASKSRQFRGANVLTF. CDR3 DNA sequence: TGTGCCAGCAAATCCAGACAGTTTAGGGGGGCCAACGTCCTGACTTTC.

The chain employs TRBV7-2 and TRBJ1-2, with 7 positions matching TRBD1. Germline CDR1 and CDR2: SGHTA and FQGNSA. This CDR3 spans 14 amino acids. V shed 2 bases and J 7 bases; nucleotides not matched to a gene: 7. The CDR3 DNA reads TGTGCCAGCAGCTTAATAGGGGGCTCGGGTGGCTACACCTTC. It is translated as CASSLIGGSGGYTF. Drawing the rest from reference TRBV7-2 and TRBJ1-2, the complete variable domain is GAGVSQSPSNKVTEKGKDVELRCDPISGHTALYWYRQSLGQGLEFLIYFQGNSAPDKSGLPSDRFSAERTGGSVSTLTIQRTQQEDSAVYLCASSLIGGSGGYTFGSGTRLTVV.

This chain links TRBV5-6 with TRBJ2-5; 7 positions agree with TRBD2. V shed 4 bases and J 3 bases; nucleotides not matched to a gene: 12. In germline, CDR1 is SGHDT, CDR2 YYEEEE. CDR3 length: 16 amino acids. CDR3 nucleotides: TGTGCCAGCAGCCGAGCGGGACGGACCCTAGAAGAGACCCAGTACTTC. Translation: CASSRAGRTLEETQYF.

This clone has just one count. The genes are TRBV6-5 and TRBJ2-7; no clear D. There are 14 residues in the CDR3. Germline V gene data show CDR1 as MNHEY and CDR2 as SVGAGI. V was pared by 0 bases and J by 6 bases, with 12 bases between. The CDR3 DNA sequence: TGTGCCAGCAGTTACTCGGTCCTTCGAGGCGAGCAGTACTTC. Its protein is CASSYSVLRGEQYF.

This clone showed up just a few times. This chain connects TRBV19 to TRBJ2-1, with 7 positions matching TRBD1. The V and J ends lost 4 bases and 15 bases, in that order; junction bases with no gene match: 6. This CDR3 contains 11 residues. The germline V gene encodes CDR1 LNHDA and CDR2 SQIVND (reference sequence). The DNA of the CDR3 is TGTGCCAGTAGTAACGACAGGGCCCTGTTCTTC. Amino acid sequence: CASSNDRALFF.

Regarding this clone: The junction does not match germline at one end; this may be a read error. The chain employs TRBV10-3 and TRBJ1-4; maybe TRBD1 (5 bases). The CDR3 length is 13 residues. Germline loops: CDR1 ENHRY, CDR2 SYGVKD. CDR3 DNA: TGTGCCATAAGTGCGGGGGCTAATGAAAAACTGTTTTTT. Translation: CAISAGANEKLFF.

The chain carries TRBV20-1 and TRBJ2-4; D is perhaps TRBD2 (5 bases). The CDR3 sequence is 15 residues long. The V end lost 3 bases, the J end lost 6 bases, and 18 bases lay between the germline ends. Per the germline V gene, CDR1 is DFQATT and CDR2 is SNEGSKA (reference sequence). As DNA, the CDR3 is TGCAGTGCTAGTCACCCACGGACGGAGGCAAACATTCAGTACTTC. Amino acids: CSASHPRTEANIQYF.

A few counts support this clone. The genes are TRBV5-6 and TRBJ1-4; D unresolved. CDR1 and CDR2 from the germline V gene are SGHDT and YYEEEE. The CDR3 is made up of 14 amino acids. Between the trimmed V and J ends, which lost 4 bases and 1 base, there was a span of 8 bases. The CDR3 spells CASSPTVTNEKLFF. Written as DNA, the CDR3 is TGTGCCAGCAGCCCAACAGTAACTAATGAAAAACTGTTTTTT.

The sample holds a few counts of this clone. For the CDR3, the DNA is TGTGCCAGCAGTTACTCGGGGGACAGTGAAAAACTGTTTTTT. Translated: CASSYSGDSEKLFF. V gene TRBV6-5 combines with J gene TRBJ1-4; 7 bases are a match to TRBD1. Germline V lookup: CDR1 MNHEY, CDR2 SVGAGI. CDR3 size: 14 residues. V lost 0 bases to trimming and J lost 7 bases; unmatched junction nucleotides: 2.